The 23 T cell receptor beta chains below come from one sample, sequenced in a study of CXCR3-negative and CXCR3-positive naive CD8 T cells (dated by TCRdb to about 2019). This sample was sequenced with a NextSeq 550. The Human TCR Profiling Kit (MiLaboratory) was used to prepare UMI-labeled 5' RACE TRB cDNA libraries. TCRdb reanalyzed the reads, keeping one entry per CDR3 protein sequence and omitting DNA. The table for this sample lists some 130,000 distinct CDR3 sequences. Approximately 0.51% of the sample comes from the top ten. Material: naive CXCR3- CD8+ T cells from blood. The cell subset or site label, read with the paper, signifies: CD45RO-CCR7+CD27+CD95- naive CD8+ T cells lacking CXCR3 (TNR3-). The receptor set was obtained from a human donor in good health. Some clones in this sample may be carry-over from other donors' samples.

The chain uses TRBV5-1 and TRBJ2-7; TCRdb's D gene call, TRBD1, goes unchecked for lack of DNA. Germline CDR1 reads SGHRS; CDR2 reads YFSETQ. The length of the CDR3 is 14 residues. CDR3 region: CASSVTGSYYEQYF. Filled out from reference TRBV5-1 and TRBJ2-7, the complete variable domain reads KAGVTQTPRYLIKTRGQQVTLSCSPISGHRSVSWYQQTPGQGLQFLFEYFSETQRNKGNFPGRFSGRQFSNSRSEMNVSTLELGDSALYLCASSVTGSYYEQYFGPGTRLTVT.

Here the CDR3 reads CSVDGQGGETEAFF. The chain combines TRBV29-1 with TRBJ1-1; TCRdb proposes TRBD1, but this gene call is untestable without DNA. Germline values: CDR1 SQVTM, CDR2 ANQGSEA. The length of the CDR3 is 14 residues.

The rearrangement links TRBV7-2 to TRBJ2-5; absent DNA, TCRdb's TRBD1 call cannot be checked. This CDR3 comprises 14 residues. Germline V gene lookup returns CDR1 SGHTA and CDR2 FQGNSA. CDR3 loop: CASSLPGVGETQYF.

This sequence joins TRBV19 and TRBJ1-1; TCRdb calls TRBD1, which cannot be checked without DNA. CDR1 and CDR2 (germline): LNHDA, SQIVND (reference sequence). This CDR3 spans 18 amino acids. This CDR3 is CASCLRGQTILTNTEAFF.

The rearrangement uses TRBV20-1 and TRBJ2-2. Germline loops: CDR1 DFQATT, CDR2 SNEGSKA (reference sequence). This CDR3 has 14 amino acids. The CDR3 sequence: CSAVDGYNTGELFF.

The V gene is TRBV20-1, the J gene TRBJ2-1; there is no DNA to check the TCRdb D call of TRBD2. This CDR3 spans 17 amino acids. From germline, CDR1 is DFQATT and CDR2 SNEGSKA (reference sequence). CDR3 in amino acids: CSAHLAQAGGGLPEQFF.

The V gene is TRBV25-1, the J gene TRBJ2-7; TCRdb names TRBD1, which stays unverified in the absence of DNA. This CDR3 comprises 15 residues. Germline CDR1 is MGHDK and CDR2 is SYGVNS. CDR3 sequence: CASSEGQGFSYEQYF.

This chain uses TRBV7-9 with TRBJ2-3; the D call of TRBD2 rests on TCRdb alone, since no DNA is present to check it. CDR3 size: 14 residues. Germline assignment: CDR1 SEHNR and CDR2 FQNEAQ (reference sequence). This CDR3 reads CASSPKREPDTQYF.

The J gene is TRBJ2-7, the V gene TRBV27; with no DNA, the TCRdb D assignment of TRBD1 cannot be verified. The germline V gene has CDR1 MNHEY and CDR2 SMNVEV (reference sequence). The CDR3 contains 13 residues. This CDR3 reads CASSYQGSHEQYF.

This rearrangement joins TRBV7-9 to TRBJ2-1. The CDR3 runs 15 residues. Germline lookup yields CDR1 SEHNR and CDR2 FQNEAQ (reference sequence). Here the CDR3 reads CASSLGYSVGNEQFF.

V gene TRBV4-3 combines with J gene TRBJ2-5; the D gene TCRdb calls, TRBD1, cannot be checked with no DNA. The CDR3 sequence is 15 residues long. Germline CDR1 is LGHNA and CDR2 is YSLEER. This CDR3 reads CASSQDSQGRETQYF.

This rearrangement joins TRBV28 to TRBJ1-5; TCRdb selects TRBD1, and the lack of DNA leaves this call unchecked. The germline V gene has CDR1 MDHEN and CDR2 SYDVKM. CDR3 length: 15 amino acids. This chain's CDR3 is CASSLGWDSNQPQHF.

This sequence joins TRBV5-5 and TRBJ2-1; TCRdb returns TRBD1, unconfirmable since there is no DNA. Per germline, CDR1 SGHKS and CDR2 YYEKEE (reference sequence). The length of the CDR3 is 14 residues. CDR3 region: CASSLARGGNEQFF.

The chain combines TRBV19 with TRBJ2-5. This CDR3 has 14 amino acids. Germline V gives CDR1 LNHDA, CDR2 SQIVND (reference sequence). Here the CDR3 reads CASSIDGLTETQYF.

This chain uses TRBV12-3 or TRBV12-4 with TRBJ2-4; TCRdb selects TRBD1, and the lack of DNA leaves this call unchecked. This CDR3 region has 11 residues. CDR3 sequence: CASSPGNIQYF.

This chain connects TRBV29-1 to TRBJ1-2. Germline V gives CDR1 SQVTM, CDR2 ANQGSEA. The length of the CDR3 is 12 residues. CDR3 region: CSVEQGLYGYTF.

V gene TRBV19 combines with J gene TRBJ1-1. CDR1 and CDR2 (germline): LNHDA, SQIVND (reference sequence). This CDR3 spans 13 amino acids. CDR3 amino acids: CASSIDSYTEAFF.

The chain uses TRBV5-1 and TRBJ2-1; the D call of TRBD2 rests on TCRdb alone, since no DNA is present to check it. The CDR3 is 11 amino acids. CDR1 is SGHRS, CDR2 YFSETQ, per germline. Here the CDR3 reads CASILGGEQFF.

This chain joins TRBV7-9 and TRBJ2-7; TCRdb's D gene call, TRBD1, goes unchecked for lack of DNA. This CDR3 is built from 14 residues. CDR1 and CDR2 from the germline V gene are SEHNR and FQNEAQ (reference sequence). This CDR3 is CASSQGGQTYEQYF.

The rearrangement joins TRBV12-3 or TRBV12-4 to TRBJ2-7; the TRBD1 assignment by TCRdb is unverifiable without DNA. CDR3 size: 16 residues. CDR3 residues: CASSPPSSWDPHEQYF.

The chain couples TRBV28 to TRBJ2-7; the D call from TCRdb, TRBD1, cannot be confirmed without DNA. The CDR3 totals 13 residues. Germline lookup yields CDR1 MDHEN and CDR2 SYDVKM. The CDR3 spells CASSSTDSYEQYF.

The V gene is TRBV6-6, the J gene TRBJ1-1; no DNA is available, so the TRBD1 call from TCRdb remains unchecked. The CDR3 extends over 16 amino acids. Germline V gene sequence: CDR1 MNHNY, CDR2 SVGAGI (reference sequence). CDR3 region: CASSYSQGPMNTEAFF.

The chain combines TRBV27 with TRBJ1-5; there is no DNA to check the TCRdb D call of TRBD1. CDR1 is MNHEY, CDR2 SMNVEV, per germline (reference sequence). This CDR3 is built from 15 residues. CDR3: CASSLYRDRDQPQHF.